These 29 T cell receptor beta chains came from one sample sequenced in a study of blood T cell repertoires in COVID-19. The protocol was immunoSEQ multiplex PCR, while the TCRdb copy is restricted to in-frame clones and leaves out a portion. The sample shows about 130,000 clones, about 89% of them seen only once. Source material: peripheral blood. All receptors come from a man aged 50-60 years with active or convalescent COVID-19.

As to this clone: Sequence at one end of the junction differs from germline and may be a read error. The gene calls are TRBV6-5 and TRBJ1-2; tentatively, D is TRBD1 (6 bases). The germline CDR1 and CDR2 sequences are MNHEY and SVGAGI. This CDR3 has 15 amino acids. This CDR3 reads CASSDSRTELYGYTF. The CDR3 bases are TGTGCCAGCAGTGACTCCCGGACAGAACTCTATGGCTACACCTTC.

The genes are TRBV28 and TRBJ2-5; TRBD1 matches at 9 bases. Germline V gives CDR1 MDHEN, CDR2 SYDVKM. The CDR3 is made up of 17 amino acids. V shed 5 bases, J shed 2 bases, and the junction held 12 bases outside the gene matches. Here the CDR3 DNA reads TGTGCCAGCAGTCCGAACCTTGGGACAGGGAGGCAAGAGACCCAGTACTTC. Residues: CASSPNLGTGRQETQYF.

This clone has only a few counts. This chain connects TRBV4-1 to TRBJ2-5; D gene ambiguous. CDR1 and CDR2 from the germline V gene are MGHRA and YSYEKL. The germline V and J ends were trimmed by 1 base and 0 bases, with 12 bases remaining between them. This CDR3 is built from 16 residues. CDR3 protein: CASSQGNPSNQETQYF. DNA for the CDR3: TGCGCCAGCAGCCAAGGAAACCCGAGCAACCAAGAGACCCAGTACTTC.

The chain couples TRBV14 to TRBJ1-4; D gene ambiguous. The CDR3 extends over 14 amino acids. CDR1 and CDR2 (germline): SGHDN, FVKESK. V lost 3 bases and J lost 4, with 9 bases in between. The CDR3 protein is CASSHGSLNEKLFF. The CDR3 nucleotides are TGTGCCAGCAGCCATGGGAGCCTTAATGAAAAACTGTTTTTT.

The rearrangement joins TRBV28 to TRBJ2-2; possibly TRBD1 for D (8 bases). V dropped 3 bases and J dropped 5 bases, with 13 bases sitting between them. The germline V gene has CDR1 MDHEN and CDR2 SYDVKM. The CDR3 has 15 residues. CDR3 amino acids: CASSLNRGGTGELFF. The CDR3 DNA reads as TGTGCCAGCAGTTTGAACAGGGGGGGGACCGGGGAGCTGTTTTTT.

The gene calls are TRBV2 and TRBJ2-5; 9 nucleotides match TRBD1. CDR1 and CDR2 from the germline V gene are SNHLY and FYNNEI. J lost 2 bases, V lost 4 bases, and 5 bases had no gene match. The CDR3 has 15 residues. The CDR3 nucleotides read TGTGCCAGCAGTGCCGGGACAGGGCCTCAAGAGACCCAGTACTTC. Translating it yields CASSAGTGPQETQYF. Together with reference TRBV2 and TRBJ2-5, the CDR3 gives the full variable domain: EPEVTQTPSHQVTQMGQEVILRCVPISNHLYFYWYRQILGQKVEFLVSFYNNEISEKSEIFDDQFSVERPDGSNFTLKIRSTKLEDSAMYFCASSAGTGPQETQYFGPGTRLLVL.

The chain uses TRBV14 and TRBJ2-7; weak D call: TRBD1 (5 bases). CDR1 SGHDN and CDR2 FVKESK come from the germline V gene. The V gene lost 4 bases and the J gene lost 2 bases, with 12 bases spanning the gap. CDR3 length: 14 amino acids. The CDR3 DNA reads as TGTGCCAGCAGCCGCCCACAGGTGCCCTACGAGCAGTACTTC. Encoded protein: CASSRPQVPYEQYF. Full variable domain (rest looked up from reference TRBV14 and TRBJ2-7): EAGVTQFPSHSVIEKGQTVTLRCDPISGHDNLYWYRRVMGKEIKFLLHFVKESKQDESGMPNNRFLAERTGGTYSTLKVQPAELEDSGVYFCASSRPQVPYEQYFGPGTRLTVT.

The chain employs TRBV5-6 and TRBJ1-4, with D tentatively TRBD1 (5 bases). Germline V gene lookup returns CDR1 SGHDT and CDR2 YYEEEE. Trimming left V 4 bases short and J 4 bases short, with 14 bases between. CDR3 length: 15 amino acids. CDR3 region: CASSPWARGNEKLFF. In DNA, the CDR3 is TGTGCCAGCAGCCCCTGGGCAAGGGGTAATGAAAAACTGTTTTTT.

The CDR3 region has the DNA TGTGCCTGGAGCGACGGACAGGCCTACGAGCAGTACTTC. This sequence encodes CAWSDGQAYEQYF. V usage is TRBV30 and J usage is TRBJ2-7; 7 nucleotides agree with TRBD1. Germline trimming cut 3 bases from V and 2 bases from J; bases unmatched to any gene: 4. The CDR3 spans 13 residues. The germline gives CDR1 GTSNPN, CDR2 SVGIG (reference sequence). The whole variable domain, remainder taken from reference TRBV30 and TRBJ2-7, is SQTIHQWPATLVQPVGSPLSLECTVEGTSNPNLYWYRQAAGRGLQLLFYSVGIGQISSEVPQNLSASRPQDRQFILSSKKLLLSDSGFYLCAWSDGQAYEQYFGPGTRLTVT.

This clone came up once. The chain uses TRBV14 and TRBJ2-1, with 8 bases fitting TRBD2. Germline V gene lookup returns CDR1 SGHDN and CDR2 FVKESK. The CDR3 extends over 16 amino acids. The V segment lost 5 bases and the J segment 2 bases; nucleotides outside the gene matches: 8. The CDR3 spells CASSYERGGAYNEQFF. CDR3 in DNA: TGTGCCAGCAGCTATGAACGGGGGGGCGCCTACAATGAGCAGTTCTTC.

The V and J genes are TRBV5-6 and TRBJ2-3; 9 nucleotides match TRBD1. Germline assignment: CDR1 SGHDT and CDR2 YYEEEE. V shed 4 bases, J shed 4 bases, and the junction held 10 bases outside the gene matches. The CDR3 extends over 16 amino acids. The CDR3 region is CASSGLQDRGPDTQYF. The CDR3 region has the DNA TGTGCCAGCAGCGGCCTCCAGGACAGGGGCCCAGATACGCAGTATTTT.

This clone was observed once. The V and J genes are TRBV7-2 and TRBJ2-7, with TRBD1 matching 9 bases. Germline CDR1 reads SGHTA; CDR2 reads FQGNSA. CDR3 length: 13 residues. Losses at the gene ends were 1 base for V and 6 bases for J; bases not matched to a gene: 1. The CDR3 loop is CASSLEGQGEQYF. The CDR3 nucleotides read TGTGCCAGCAGCTTAGAGGGACAGGGCGAGCAGTACTTC.

CDR3: CASSRELAGGGETQYF. Written as DNA, the CDR3 is TGTGCCAGCAGCCGCGAGTTAGCGGGAGGAGGAGAGACCCAGTACTTC. This sequence joins TRBV3-1 (or the pseudogene TRBV3-2) and TRBJ2-5; TRBD2 matches 10 bases. The CDR3 is made up of 16 amino acids. CDR1 LGHDT and CDR2 YNNKEL come from the germline V gene (reference sequence). V was clipped by 4 bases and J by 4 bases; unmatched bases: 9.

The V and J genes are TRBV6-5 and TRBJ1-1, with D possibly TRBD1 on 5 matching bases. V lost 6 bases and J 3 bases, leaving 17 bases between the germline ends. The length of the CDR3 is 15 residues. CDR1 is MNHEY, CDR2 SVGAGI, per germline. The CDR3 loop is CASSRTTDSDTEAFF. CDR3 DNA: TGTGCCAGCAGCCGTACAACCGACAGTGACACTGAAGCTTTCTTT.

The chain recombines TRBV15 with TRBJ2-2; D gene ambiguous. Germline CDR1 reads LNHNV; CDR2 reads YYDKDF (reference sequence). The length of the CDR3 is 18 residues. The V end was cut by 0 bases, the J end by 1 base, with 15 bases between. Here the CDR3 DNA reads TGTGCCACCAGCAGAGATGGCCCCTATAAGCGGAACACCGGGGAGCTGTTTTTT. Translation gives CATSRDGPYKRNTGELFF.

The gene calls are TRBV6-2 or TRBV6-3 and TRBJ1-5, with a weak D call TRBD1 (5 bases). The CDR3 sequence is 16 residues long. Germline assignment: CDR1 MNHEY and CDR2 SVGEGT. Trimming took 2 bases from V and 3 from J, leaving 14 bases between them. The CDR3 protein is CASSYGGAGNNQPQHF. The CDR3 DNA reads as TGTGCCAGCAGTTACGGGGGAGCGGGAAACAATCAGCCCCAGCATTTT.

This clone showed up just once. For the CDR3, the DNA is TGTGCCACCAGTCCGGGACAGCACTCCTACGAGCAGTACTTC. Translated: CATSPGQHSYEQYF. The rearrangement uses TRBV24-1 and TRBJ2-7, with 7 bases matching TRBD1. The germline CDR1 and CDR2 sequences are KGHDR and SFDVKD. Losses at the gene ends were 6 bases for V and 0 bases for J; bases not matched to a gene: 4. CDR3 length: 14 residues.

The chain combines TRBV19 with TRBJ1-1; D might be TRBD1 (5 bases). Germline CDR1 is LNHDA and CDR2 is SQIVND (reference sequence). CDR3 length: 15 amino acids. With 7 bases removed from V and 1 base from J, the gap between germline ends came to 16 bases. CDR3 nucleotide sequence: TGTGCCAGTAACACAGCCGGGGGGTGGAACACTGAAGCTTTCTTT. Residues: CASNTAGGWNTEAFF.

The chain employs TRBV29-1 and TRBJ1-1; TRBD1 agrees at 7 bases. The CDR3 has 13 residues. CDR1 is SQVTM, CDR2 ANQGSEA, per germline. Losses at the gene ends were 6 bases for V and 5 bases for J; bases not matched to a gene: 9. The DNA of the CDR3 is TGCAGCGTCGATACAGGGGTCGGAACTGAAGCTTTCTTT. It translates to CSVDTGVGTEAFF.

The chain is built from TRBV30 and TRBJ2-7; 12 bases map to TRBD2. Germline CDR1 and CDR2: GTSNPN and SVGIG (reference sequence). The junction had 2 bases not matched to a gene; V was cut back by 3 bases and J by 5 bases. CDR3 length: 13 residues. The CDR3 DNA reads as TGTGCCTGGAGGACTAGCGGGGGAGACGAGCAGTACTTC. It translates to CAWRTSGGDEQYF. The complete variable domain, with remaining parts taken from reference TRBV30 and TRBJ2-7, reads SQTIHQWPATLVQPVGSPLSLECTVEGTSNPNLYWYRQAAGRGLQLLFYSVGIGQISSEVPQNLSASRPQDRQFILSSKKLLLSDSGFYLCAWRTSGGDEQYFGPGTRLTVT.

The V gene is TRBV6-5, the J gene TRBJ2-5; D might be TRBD1 (6 bases). Trimming removed 4 bases from V and 5 bases from J, with 14 bases in between. Germline lookup yields CDR1 MNHEY and CDR2 SVGAGI. CDR3 size: 14 residues. The CDR3 DNA sequence: TGTGCCAGCAGTTCTACGACAGGTGGGGAGACCCAGTACTTC. Its protein is CASSSTTGGETQYF.

This chain joins TRBV3-1 (or the pseudogene TRBV3-2) and TRBJ2-7, with a tentative D call TRBD1 (5 bases). The CDR3 is 17 residues long. Trimming removed 3 bases at V and 2 bases at J, with 20 bases between. Germline loops: CDR1 LGHDT, CDR2 YNNKEL (reference sequence). The CDR3 here is CASSQGSRAWMTYEQYF. CDR3 sequence (DNA): TGTGCCAGCAGCCAGGGAAGCAGGGCCTGGATGACCTACGAGCAGTACTTC.

Written as DNA, the CDR3 is TGTGCCAGCGGCAGGGGGAAGGAGTTTAACACTGAAGCTTTCTTT. Encoded protein: CASGRGKEFNTEAFF. J is TRBJ1-1 and V is TRBV6-5, with 7 positions matching TRBD1. The V segment lost 8 bases and the J segment 2 bases; nucleotides outside the gene matches: 11. Germline V gives CDR1 MNHEY, CDR2 SVGAGI. CDR3 size: 15 residues.

V and J are TRBV14 and TRBJ2-1; 9 bases match TRBD2. V dropped 0 bases and J dropped 5; count of bases not matched to a gene: 5. CDR3 length: 16 residues. CDR1 is SGHDN and CDR2 is FVKESK in the germline V gene. This CDR3 is CASSQDYSGGHNEQFF. For the CDR3, the DNA is TGTGCCAGCAGCCAAGATTATAGCGGGGGCCACAATGAGCAGTTCTTC.

The rearrangement links TRBV12-3 or TRBV12-4 to TRBJ2-2; weak D call: TRBD2 (6 bases). V was trimmed by 5 bases and J by 6 bases, leaving 10 bases between them. This CDR3 is 13 amino acids long. The CDR3 sequence: CASSRESSGELFF. CDR3 in DNA: TGTGCCAGCAGTCGGGAGTCTTCCGGGGAGCTGTTTTTT.

The chain links TRBV2 to TRBJ1-1, with no clear D. Trimming stripped 1 base from V and 5 bases from J, with 14 bases between. The CDR3 spans 15 residues. Germline loops: CDR1 SNHLY, CDR2 FYNNEI. Written as DNA, the CDR3 is TGTGCCAGCAGTGAAGGGCGGGGATCCGGTACTGAAGCTTTCTTT. Protein: CASSEGRGSGTEAFF. Full variable domain (remainder filled in from reference TRBV2 and TRBJ1-1): EPEVTQTPSHQVTQMGQEVILRCVPISNHLYFYWYRQILGQKVEFLVSFYNNEISEKSEIFDDQFSVERPDGSNFTLKIRSTKLEDSAMYFCASSEGRGSGTEAFFGQGTRLTVV.

The rearrangement joins TRBV18 to TRBJ2-5; the D is unclear. Germline CDR1 and CDR2: KGHSH and LQKENI. CDR3 size: 13 residues. Deletions cut 6 bases from V and 2 bases from J, with 10 bases between. In nucleotides, the CDR3 is TGTGCCAGCTCTTTACAGAGTCAAGAGACCCAGTACTTC. Translated: CASSLQSQETQYF. Filled out from reference TRBV18 and TRBJ2-5, the complete variable domain reads NAGVMQNPRHLVRRRGQEARLRCSPMKGHSHVYWYRQLPEEGLKFMVYLQKENIIDESGMPKERFSAEFPKEGPSILRIQQVVRGDSAAYFCASSLQSQETQYFGPGTRLLVL.

This chain joins TRBV5-1 and TRBJ1-6; 8 bases fit TRBD1. With 0 bases clipped from V and 8 bases from J, the junction kept 4 bases outside the gene matches. This CDR3 spans 15 amino acids. The germline gives CDR1 SGHRS, CDR2 YFSETQ. The CDR3 reads CASSLAGQGDSPLHF. The CDR3 coding sequence is TGCGCCAGCAGCTTGGCCGGACAGGGTGATTCACCCCTCCACTTT.

The chain recombines TRBV21-1 with TRBJ1-3; the table assigns TRBD1, which was not confirmed against the DNA. TRBV21-1 is a pseudogene segment. There are 17 residues in the CDR3. This CDR3 is CVIGRGTGSSSGNTIYF. CDR3 bases: TGTGTCATTGGGAGGGGGACAGGCTCCAGCTCTGGAAACACCATATATTTT.